This T cell receptor beta chain was profiled in a study of cytomegalovirus exposure and HLA in healthy donors. Trimming cost V 5 bases and J 3 bases; bases outside gene matches: 8. CDR1 is MNHEY, CDR2 SMNVEV, per germline (reference sequence). The CDR3 sequence is 15 residues long. Vbeta (60) and Jbeta (13) primers were used in the PCR. Profiled with immunoSEQ multiplex PCR; TCRdb holds only in-frame clones, not every one. The profile shows some 170,000 clones, roughly 74% of them singletons. Sequenced input: PBMCs. V is TRBV27 and J is TRBJ1-2, with 8 nucleotides matching TRBD1. The sequence was collected from a female donor in good health and CMV-seronegative. CDR3 DNA: TGTGCCAGCAGTCCCTCAGGGGGCCCTCACTATGGCTACACCTTC. It encodes CASSPSGGPHYGYTF.